Shown below are 14 T cell receptor beta chains from a single sample sequenced in a study of blood T cell repertoires in COVID-19 (dated by TCRdb to about 2020). The library was obtained by the immunoSEQ multiplex PCR assay. TCRdb obtained this table from immuneACCESS and retained in-frame rearrangements with V and J assigned. These tables miss some clones; where compared with another copy, unresolved V genes account for less than half of the shortfall, and the remainder is unexplained. This sample lists about 130,000 clones; about 79% were detected once. The ten largest clones add up to around 37% of the sample. Sequencing was done on a sample of peripheral blood. The receptors come from a man in his forties with active or convalescent COVID-19.

The chain has TRBV12-3 or TRBV12-4 and TRBJ1-3; D might be TRBD1 (5 bases). Trimming removed 4 bases at V and 7 bases at J, with 11 bases between. The CDR3 has 13 residues. CDR3 region: CASSWGPVNTIYF. In DNA form, the CDR3 reads TGTGCCAGCAGTTGGGGCCCCGTTAACACCATATATTTT.

The CDR3 coding sequence is TGTGCCAGCAGCCAAGGGGGAGGGGGAGTCCCCCTCCACTTT. This codes for CASSQGGGGVPLHF. This chain connects TRBV3-1 (or the pseudogene TRBV3-2) to TRBJ1-6; D may be TRBD1 (6 bases). Germline CDR1 and CDR2: LGHDT and YNNKEL (reference sequence). CDR3 length equals 14 residues. Trimming removed 1 base from V and 13 bases from J, with 14 bases in between.

The chain has TRBV27 and TRBJ2-3; D might be TRBD2 (6 bases). CDR1 and CDR2 (germline): MNHEY, SMNVEV (reference sequence). V lost 5 bases and J 6 bases, leaving 15 bases between the germline ends. This CDR3 is built from 14 residues. DNA of the CDR3: TGTGCCAGCAGTCTACGGACGGGAGTGGATACGCAGTATTTT. It yields the protein CASSLRTGVDTQYF.

The V call is TRBV4-1, the J call TRBJ2-1; D may be TRBD2 (6 bases). This CDR3 comprises 17 residues. Trimming pared 0 bases from V and 1 base from J, leaving 13 bases between. The germline V gene has CDR1 MGHRA and CDR2 YSYEKL. The CDR3 sequence is CASSQDPTGESYNEQFF. The CDR3 coding sequence is TGCGCCAGCAGCCAAGATCCTACGGGAGAGTCCTACAATGAGCAGTTCTTC.

This chain connects TRBV11-3 to TRBJ2-3; 8 bases agree with TRBD2. The CDR3 sequence is 17 residues long. V lost 5 bases to trimming and J lost 2 bases; unmatched junction nucleotides: 12. Germline loops: CDR1 SGHNT, CDR2 YENEEA. The CDR3 reads CASSPRGGSGPTDTQYF. For the CDR3, the DNA is TGTGCCAGCAGCCCCCGGGGGGGTTCGGGTCCCACAGATACGCAGTATTTT. Using reference TRBV11-3 and TRBJ2-3 for the parts outside the CDR3, the full variable domain is EAGVVQSPRYKIIEKKQPVAFWCNPISGHNTLYWYLQNLGQGPELLIRYENEEAVDDSQLPKDRFSAERLKGVDSTLKIQPAELGDSAVYLCASSPRGGSGPTDTQYFGPGTRLTVL.

CDR3 sequence reads: CASSLGEGTETQYF. The DNA for the CDR3 is TGTGCCAGCAGCCTGGGGGAGGGGACGGAGACCCAGTACTTC. The gene calls are TRBV5-4 and TRBJ2-5; 7 nucleotides align to TRBD2. Germline assignment: CDR1 SGHNT and CDR2 YYREEE (reference sequence). This CDR3 spans 14 amino acids. V gave up 4 bases and J gave up 5 bases; unmatched junction bases: 8. The full variable domain, its missing parts supplied by reference TRBV5-4 and TRBJ2-5, is ETGVTQSPTHLIKTRGQQVTLRCSSQSGHNTVSWYQQALGQGPQFIFQYYREEENGRGNFPPRFSGLQFPNYSSELNVNALELDDSALYLCASSLGEGTETQYFGPGTRLLVL.

J is TRBJ2-3 and V is TRBV6-4; 8 nucleotides line up with TRBD2. Germline values: CDR1 MRHNA, CDR2 SNTAGT. This CDR3 has 14 amino acids. Germline trimming cut 4 bases from V and 2 bases from J; bases unmatched to any gene: 2. The CDR3 DNA is TGTGCCAGCAGTGCCGGGGGGGCCACAGATACGCAGTATTTT. It codes for CASSAGGATDTQYF.

This chain joins TRBV25-1 and TRBJ2-3; 9 bases align to TRBD2. Germline V gene data show CDR1 as MGHDK and CDR2 as SYGVNS. Trimming at V came to 7 bases and at J to 2 bases, leaving 7 bases not matched to a gene. CDR3 length equals 15 residues. The CDR3 DNA follows: TGTGCCAGCACTCCTAGCGGGGTTTACACAGATACGCAGTATTTT. Translation: CASTPSGVYTDTQYF. Looking up the rest from reference TRBV25-1 and TRBJ2-3 gives the full variable domain: EADIYQTPRYLVIGTGKKITLECSQTMGHDKMYWYQQDPGMELHLIHYSYGVNSTEKGDLSSESTVSRIRTEHFPLTLESARPSHTSQYLCASTPSGVYTDTQYFGPGTRLTVL.

This clone was detected only once. The chain joins TRBV27 to TRBJ2-7, with TRBD2 identical over 14 bases. Trimming at V came to 8 bases and at J to 8 bases, leaving 8 bases not matched to a gene. The CDR3 spans 14 residues. Germline V gives CDR1 MNHEY, CDR2 SMNVEV (reference sequence). The DNA of the CDR3 is TGTGCCAGCGCCGATGGGACTAGCGGGAGAAAGCAGTACTTC. It specifies CASADGTSGRKQYF.

Here the CDR3 DNA reads TGTGCCAGCAGCTCTCTAAGCAGGAAGCCCGGGGAGCTGTTTTTT. Protein product: CASSSLSRKPGELFF. The rearrangement links TRBV11-2 to TRBJ2-2; D remains unclear. Per the germline V gene, CDR1 is SGHAT and CDR2 is FQNNGV. Trimming cost V 4 bases and J 6 bases, with 15 bases left between them. The length of the CDR3 is 15 residues.

The chain's CDR3 is CASRAGLAGVEQFF. CDR3 nucleotides: TGTGCCAGCAGGGCGGGACTAGCGGGAGTCGAGCAGTTCTTC. The chain links TRBV6-5 to TRBJ2-1; 14 nucleotides match TRBD2. This CDR3 has 14 amino acids. Germline lookup yields CDR1 MNHEY and CDR2 SVGAGI. With 6 bases clipped from V and 10 bases from J, the junction kept 5 bases outside the gene matches.

The chain joins TRBV19 to TRBJ1-5; D unresolved. Germline CDR1 LNHDA, CDR2 SQIVND (reference sequence). V dropped 1 base and J dropped 6 bases, with 13 bases sitting between them. The CDR3 is made up of 15 amino acids. The CDR3: CASSIGVQNSQPQHF. CDR3 nucleotides: TGTGCCAGTAGTATAGGAGTACAGAACAGTCAGCCCCAGCATTTT.

Many counts were recorded for this clone. The DNA for the CDR3 is TGCGCCAGCAGCCAAGATCTGAGCGACGGCGGGGAGCTGTTTTTT. This translates into CASSQDLSDGGELFF. V usage is TRBV4-3 and J usage is TRBJ2-2; D ambiguous. The CDR3 spans 15 residues. V lost 0 bases, J lost 7 bases, and 12 bases lay in between. Germline V gives CDR1 LGHNA, CDR2 YSLEER.

The chain uses TRBV5-4 and TRBJ2-5, with 9 bases matching TRBD1. Germline CDR1 SGHNT, CDR2 YYREEE (reference sequence). J lost 5 bases, V lost 4 bases, and 9 bases had no gene match. CDR3 length equals 15 residues. The CDR3 sequence is CASSPGQGSEETQYF. CDR3 nucleotide sequence: TGTGCCAGCAGCCCGGGACAGGGAAGTGAGGAGACCCAGTACTTC.